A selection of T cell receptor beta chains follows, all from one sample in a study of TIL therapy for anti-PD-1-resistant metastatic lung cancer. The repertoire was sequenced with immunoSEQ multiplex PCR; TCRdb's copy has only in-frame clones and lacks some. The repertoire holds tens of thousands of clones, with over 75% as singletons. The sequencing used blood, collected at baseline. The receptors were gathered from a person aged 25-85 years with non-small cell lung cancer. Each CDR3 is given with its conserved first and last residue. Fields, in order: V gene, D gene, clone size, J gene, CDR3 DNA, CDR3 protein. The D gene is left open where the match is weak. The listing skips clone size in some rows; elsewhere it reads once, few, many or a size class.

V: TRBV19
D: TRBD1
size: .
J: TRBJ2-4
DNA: TGTGCCAGTAGTATGACAGGGGGAGCCAAAAACATTCAGTACTTC
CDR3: CASSMTGGAKNIQYF

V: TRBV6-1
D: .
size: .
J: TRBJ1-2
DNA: TGTGCCAGCAGTGAAGTGTGGCAGGGCGCTAACTATGGCTACACCTTC
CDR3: CASSEVWQGANYGYTF

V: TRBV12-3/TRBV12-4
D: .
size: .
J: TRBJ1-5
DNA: TGTGCCAGCAGTCTAGGGAGCAATCAGCCCCAGCATTTT
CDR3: CASSLGSNQPQHF

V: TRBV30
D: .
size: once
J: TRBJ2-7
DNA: TGTGCCTGGAGTACAGGACAGCACTCCTACGAGCAGTACTTC
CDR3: CAWSTGQHSYEQYF

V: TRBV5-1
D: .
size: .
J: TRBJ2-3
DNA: TGCGCCAGCAGCTTGGGAGGGGCGGTGACAGATACGCAGTATTTT
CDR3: CASSLGGAVTDTQYF

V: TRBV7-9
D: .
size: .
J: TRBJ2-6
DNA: TGTGCCAGCAGCTTATCAGGGTTTAGGGCCAACGTCCTGACTTTC
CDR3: CASSLSGFRANVLTF

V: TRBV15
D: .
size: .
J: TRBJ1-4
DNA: TGTGCCACCTCGAAGCCACAGGGAGGTGAAAAACTGTTTTTT
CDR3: CATSKPQGGEKLFF

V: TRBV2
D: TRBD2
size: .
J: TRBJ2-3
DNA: TGTGCCAGCAGTTCCGGGACTAGCAATTTCGGTACGCAGTATTTT
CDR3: CASSSGTSNFGTQYF

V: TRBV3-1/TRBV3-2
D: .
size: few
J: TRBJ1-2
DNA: TGTGCCAGCAGCCCCACCCCGCAGGGGAGTTCTGGCTACACCTTC
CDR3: CASSPTPQGSSGYTF

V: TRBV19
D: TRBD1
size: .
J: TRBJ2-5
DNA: TGTGCCAGTAGTCCGCGGACAGGGATGGAGACCCAGTACTTC
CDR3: CASSPRTGMETQYF

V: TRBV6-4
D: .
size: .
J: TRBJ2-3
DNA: TGTGCCAGCAGTCCGCCGAGCACAGATACGCAGTATTTT
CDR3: CASSPPSTDTQYF

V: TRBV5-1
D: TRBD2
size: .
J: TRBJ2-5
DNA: TGCGCCAGCAGCTTGGCTAGCGGGAGACAAGAGACCCAGTACTTC
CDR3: CASSLASGRQETQYF

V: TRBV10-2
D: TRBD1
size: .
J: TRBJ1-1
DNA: TGCGCCACCGATCGGACAGGGCGAACTGAAGCTTTCTTT
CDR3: CATDRTGRTEAFF

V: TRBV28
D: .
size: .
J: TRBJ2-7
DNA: TGTGCCAGCAGTTTCCTGACGGAGTCCTACGAGCAGTACTTC
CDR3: CASSFLTESYEQYF

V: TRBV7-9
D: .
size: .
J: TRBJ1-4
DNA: TGTGCCAGCAGCTTGGACGCAAATGAAAAACTGTTTTTT
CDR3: CASSLDANEKLFF

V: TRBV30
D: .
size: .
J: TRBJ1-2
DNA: TGTGCCTGGAGATGGGCGGGAGATGGCTACACCTTC
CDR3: CAWRWAGDGYTF

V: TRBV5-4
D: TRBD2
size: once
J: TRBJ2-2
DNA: TGTGCCAGCAGCTCGGGACTAGCGGGAGGATTGGGCACCGGGGAGCTGTTTTTT
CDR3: CASSSGLAGGLGTGELFF

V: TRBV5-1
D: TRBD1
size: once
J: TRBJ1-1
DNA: TGCGCCAGCAGCCCCTACTGGACAGGGTTAGGCACTGAAGCTTTCTTT
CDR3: CASSPYWTGLGTEAFF

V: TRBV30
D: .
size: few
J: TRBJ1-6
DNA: TGTGCCTGGGAGAACAGGGTCTCCTATAATTCACCCCTCCACTTT
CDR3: CAWENRVSYNSPLHF

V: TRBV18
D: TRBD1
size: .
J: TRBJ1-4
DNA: TGTGCCAGCTCACCACCGCAGGGGGCTTCACCTAATGAAAAACTGTTTTTT
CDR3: CASSPPQGASPNEKLFF

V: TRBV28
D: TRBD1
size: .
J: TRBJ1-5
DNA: TGTGCCAGCAGCTTCTCGTGGGGACAGGGGAAGAATCAGCCCCAGCATTTT
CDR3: CASSFSWGQGKNQPQHF

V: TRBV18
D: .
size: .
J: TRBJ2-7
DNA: TGTGCCAGCTCACGACTCAACGGGGGCTACGAGCAGTACTTC
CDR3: CASSRLNGGYEQYF

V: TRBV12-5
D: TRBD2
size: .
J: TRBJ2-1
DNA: TGTGCTAGTGGACCGGGACTAGCGGGAGGGGGGATGACTGAGCAGTTCTTC
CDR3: CASGPGLAGGGMTEQFF